This T cell receptor beta chain comes out of a study of post-analysis software for immune sequencing data (dated by TCRdb to 2013 to 2016). About the study as a whole: Relapsing-remitting, secondary progressive and progressive-relapsing multiple sclerosis were recorded as disease courses, and subtype annotation was lacking for some patients. The patient repertoires were set against about 12 previously published healthy control repertoires from donors whose ages ranged from roughly 6 to 27 years. A subset of samples was prepared in parallel using single-end sample barcoding, then pooled and co-amplified after Illumina adapter ligation.

On this clonotype itself: Which antigen it targets is not known. The input lacks base qualities; no much larger clone sits a single base away.

To prepare the library, PCR was applied. Sequenced using an Illumina HiSeq 2500. To reduce PCR and sequencing biases, unique molecular identifiers were incorporated into the TCR beta cDNA libraries. About 500,000 cDNA molecules were obtained for every 1 to 10 million input T cells, so each molecule roughly corresponded to one T cell. The patient libraries were prepared and sequenced with the same protocol used for the earlier healthy control dataset. Samples belonging to the same batch were prepared together, multiplexed and sequenced on a shared HiSeq lane. On the study's bioinformatics: Raw barcoded reads were processed with MIGEC, and single-read molecular identifier groups were discarded before consensus assembly and CDR3 extraction. VDJtools was used for post-analysis of the clonotype tables, and diversity was normalized by down-sampling every dataset to the size of the smallest sample. In repertoire overlap clustering, CDR3 amino acid sequences, but not nucleotide sequences, were matched to correct batch-related cross-sample contamination. TCRdb's own reprocessing of the public reads used fastp at Q25 and MiXCR and kept productive beta chains. Identical CDR3 protein sequences are pooled into one entry, listed with their most common genes and DNA. TCRdb, not the original authors, processed these V and J calls. The sample table records about 500,000 distinct CDR3 sequences; around 40% of these occur just once. Of the sample, roughly 12% falls within the top ten clones.

Study-wide findings and limitations: The multiple sclerosis patient group was slightly younger than the control group. Strong co-clustering of samples prepared in the same batch was shown by direct clustering with F measure, prompting a batch-effect correction. Multiple sclerosis patients had significantly lower normalized Chao1 diversity than controls, a result that suggests substantial peripheral T-cell clonal expansion.

To demonstrate the VDJtools post-analysis software, the study profiled TCR beta repertoires from the peripheral blood of about 13 young patients with multiple sclerosis. The patients with multiple sclerosis were children and adolescents between about 6 and 15 years of age. The receptor was isolated from a girl aged 5-17 years with multiple sclerosis. Sequencing was done on a sample of blood.

The CDR3 amino acid sequence is: CASSAGTPETQYF. The DNA is TGCGCCAGCAGTGCCGGGACTCCAGAGACCCAGTACTTC. Rearrangement joined TRBV10-2 to TRBJ2-5; TRBD2 is a possible D gene, resting on 6 matching bases. Spanning cysteine to phenylalanine, the CDR3 consists of 13 amino acids. Of the read, only the CDR3 DNA is kept; its 39 bases are in frame from base 1. CDR1 and CDR2 (WSHSY, SAAADI) derive from the germline V gene. Trimming costs V 4 bases and J 4 bases, and their ends lie 10 bases apart.